This entry is about one TCR beta chain. This may arise from a read error, as a much more abundant clone is one base away. The germline V gene has CDR1 MGHRA and CDR2 YSYEKL. The CDR3 has 17 amino acids. V dropped 3 bases and J dropped 0; count of bases not matched to a gene: 3. Each CDR3 protein gets one entry after TCRdb re-called the 5' RACE reads with MiXCR. The sample includes about 5,700 distinct CDR3 sequences, 34% of them seen just once. V is TRBV4-1 and J is TRBJ2-6; 9 bases map to TRBD2. The sample taken for sequencing was naive CD4+ T cells sorted from a lymph node. The subset denotes: naive CD4+ T cells, CD4+CD45RA+CD25-. This TCR was sampled from a female donor with breast cancer. The CDR3 here is CASSQGLAFSGANVLTF. The CDR3 coding sequence is TGCGCCAGCAGCCAGGGACTAGCCTTCTCTGGGGCCAACGTCCTGACTTTC.